These 15 T cell receptor beta chains came from one sample sequenced in a study of early T cells in non-severe SARS-CoV-2 infection. Using its own MiXCR run on the 5' RACE reads, TCRdb lists one record per CDR3 protein. This table has 45,000 to 55,000 distinct CDR3 sequences, approximately 10% appearing once. The sample taken for sequencing was whole blood. The receptors were gathered from an adult who was a healthcare worker with PCR-confirmed SARS-CoV-2 infection or an uninfected control (not recorded which).

J is TRBJ1-2 and V is TRBV5-1, with 7 bases matching TRBD1. The J segment lost 7 bases and the V segment lost 3 bases, leaving 9 bases of the junction unmatched. The CDR3 runs 14 residues. Germline CDR1 and CDR2: SGHRS and YFSETQ. The DNA of the CDR3 is TGCGCCAGCAGCTACGACAGGGTTCCTTCTGGCTACACCTTC. Translating gives CASSYDRVPSGYTF.

This clonotype was recorded at least ten times. This chain connects TRBV4-1 to TRBJ2-1; 12 nucleotides agree with TRBD2. The germline CDR1 and CDR2 sequences are MGHRA and YSYEKL. CDR3 length: 13 residues. V was pared by 8 bases and J by 7 bases, with 3 bases of the junction left unmatched. This CDR3 is CASRTSGGNEQFF. Here the CDR3 DNA reads TGCGCCAGCCGTACTAGCGGGGGGAATGAGCAGTTCTTC.

This clonotype was recorded many times. V gene TRBV6-6 combines with J gene TRBJ1-1, with a possible D match to TRBD1 (5 bases). The germline CDR1 and CDR2 sequences are MNHNY and SVGAGI (reference sequence). The CDR3 extends over 15 amino acids. V lost 0 bases to trimming and J lost 1 base, with 9 bases between them. The CDR3 DNA sequence: TGTGCCAGCAGTTACTCACCCGGGGGGAACACTGAAGCTTTCTTT. It translates to CASSYSPGGNTEAFF.

The V and J genes are TRBV10-3 and TRBJ2-3, with a tentative D call TRBD2 (6 bases). The CDR3 has 16 residues. The V end was cut by 7 bases, the J end by 3 bases, with 20 bases between. In germline, CDR1 is ENHRY, CDR2 SYGVKD. CDR3 protein: CAIKNTESAGTDTQYF. The CDR3 DNA is TGTGCCATCAAGAACACGGAGAGTGCGGGGACAGATACGCAGTATTTT.

This clonotype was seen repeatedly, ten times or more. V and J are TRBV6-2 or TRBV6-3 and TRBJ2-7, with 8 bases aligning to TRBD2. The CDR3 extends over 10 amino acids. Trimming removed 10 bases from V and 12 bases from J; junction bases left unmatched: 8. Germline CDR1 and CDR2: MNHEY and SVGEGT. CDR3 loop: CATFSGSPYF. DNA for the CDR3: TGTGCCACCTTCAGCGGGAGTCCGTACTTC.

The chain combines TRBV29-1 with TRBJ2-2; D is possibly TRBD1 or TRBD2 (6 bases each). V lost 4 bases to trimming and J lost 4 bases, with 13 bases between them. There are 14 residues in the CDR3. Germline CDR1 is SQVTM and CDR2 is ANQGSEA. The CDR3 region has the DNA TGCAGCGTTGCCTACGGGGGCGGCACCGGGGAGCTGTTTTTT. Protein: CSVAYGGGTGELFF.

This clonotype was counted many times. Here the CDR3 reads CSARREGPNQPQHF. Written as DNA, the CDR3 is TGCAGTGCTAGAAGGGAAGGCCCCAATCAGCCCCAGCATTTT. The chain recombines TRBV20-1 with TRBJ1-5; D call uncertain. Germline V gives CDR1 DFQATT, CDR2 SNEGSKA (reference sequence). This CDR3 has 14 residues. Trimming removed 2 bases from V and 3 bases from J, with 11 bases in between.

The chain has TRBV7-9 and TRBJ2-7, with 7 bases fitting TRBD1. The CDR3 consists of 13 residues. J lost 2 bases, V lost 6 bases, and 4 bases had no gene match. CDR1 SEHNR and CDR2 FQNEAQ come from the germline V gene (reference sequence). CDR3 in amino acids: CASRRDSTYEQYF. CDR3 sequence (DNA): TGTGCCAGCAGACGGGACAGCACCTACGAGCAGTACTTC.

This clonotype was observed a few times. This chain uses TRBV29-1 with TRBJ2-6; possible D gene TRBD1, 6 bases. V dropped 6 bases and J dropped 0 bases, with 15 bases sitting between them. CDR1 and CDR2 from the germline V gene are SQVTM and ANQGSEA. This CDR3 is 16 amino acids long. Written as DNA, the CDR3 is TGCAGCGTCGCCCGGGACACTGACTCTGGGGCCAACGTCCTGACTTTC. Translating gives CSVARDTDSGANVLTF. Variable domain in full (rest from reference TRBV29-1 and TRBJ2-6): SAVISQKPSRDICQRGTSLTIQCQVDSQVTMMFWYRQQPGQSLTLIATANQGSEATYESGFVIDKFPISRPNLTFSTLTVSNMSPEDSSIYLCSVARDTDSGANVLTFGAGSRLTVL.

The table lists this clonotype with many counts. The chain employs TRBV3-1 and TRBJ1-6; tentative D call: TRBD1 (5 bases). V was clipped by 4 bases and J by 9 bases, with 16 bases between them. The CDR3 spans 15 residues. The germline V gene has CDR1 LGHDT and CDR2 YNNKEL (reference sequence). The CDR3 is CASSPRDGWGSPLHF. Here the CDR3 DNA reads TGTGCCAGCAGCCCAAGGGACGGGTGGGGTTCACCCCTCCACTTT.

This clonotype showed up many times. V usage is TRBV10-3 and J usage is TRBJ1-3; TRBD1 is a possible D gene (6 bases). This CDR3 region has 12 residues. Trimming left V 10 bases short and J 2 bases short, with 9 bases between. Germline V gives CDR1 ENHRY, CDR2 SYGVKD. CDR3 sequence: CATEGAGNTIYF. The CDR3 nucleotides are TGTGCCACCGAGGGGGCTGGAAACACCATATATTTT.

This clonotype was observed at least ten times. The gene calls are TRBV12-3 or TRBV12-4 and TRBJ1-6; weak D call: TRBD1 (6 bases). Trimming removed 6 bases from V and 10 bases from J, with 13 bases in between. The CDR3 is 13 residues long. CDR3 nucleotide sequence: TGTGCCAGCAGACAGGGAGGGGAATCACCCCTCCACTTT. Translating gives CASRQGGESPLHF.

Only a few counts were recorded for this clonotype. This chain joins TRBV29-1 and TRBJ2-3; 10 nucleotides line up with TRBD1. The V gene end was trimmed by 4 bases and the J gene end by 6 bases; junction bases not matched to a gene: 1. This CDR3 is 12 amino acids long. Germline CDR1 reads SQVTM; CDR2 reads ANQGSEA. CDR3 region: CSVGDRGDTQYF. CDR3 nucleotides: TGCAGCGTTGGGGACAGGGGTGATACGCAGTATTTT.

This clonotype was counted only a few times. The chain links TRBV5-1 to TRBJ2-5, with D unclear. This CDR3 region has 15 residues. Per the germline V gene, CDR1 is SGHRS and CDR2 is YFSETQ. Trimming stripped 0 bases from V and 2 bases from J, with 11 bases between. In nucleotides, the CDR3 is TGCGCCAGCAGCTTGGACAGTATCGGACAAGAGACCCAGTACTTC. Amino acid sequence: CASSLDSIGQETQYF.

The rearrangement links TRBV5-6 to TRBJ2-5; D is unresolved. The V and J ends lost 4 bases and 4 bases respectively, with 5 bases between them. This CDR3 is built from 11 residues. The germline V gene encodes CDR1 SGHDT and CDR2 YYEEEE. This CDR3 is CASSGVETQYF. The CDR3 DNA is TGTGCCAGCAGCGGAGTAGAGACCCAGTACTTC.